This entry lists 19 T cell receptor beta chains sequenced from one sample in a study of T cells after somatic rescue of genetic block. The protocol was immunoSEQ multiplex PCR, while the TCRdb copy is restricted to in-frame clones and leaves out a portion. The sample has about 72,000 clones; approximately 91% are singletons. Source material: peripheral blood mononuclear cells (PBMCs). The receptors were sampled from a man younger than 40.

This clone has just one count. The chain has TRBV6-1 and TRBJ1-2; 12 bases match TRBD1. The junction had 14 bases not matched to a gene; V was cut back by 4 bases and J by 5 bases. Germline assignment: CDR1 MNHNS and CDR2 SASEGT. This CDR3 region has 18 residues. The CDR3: CASSAPGQGAVGIYGYTF. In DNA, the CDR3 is TGTGCCAGCAGTGCCCCGGGACAGGGGGCGGTAGGGATATATGGCTACACCTTC.

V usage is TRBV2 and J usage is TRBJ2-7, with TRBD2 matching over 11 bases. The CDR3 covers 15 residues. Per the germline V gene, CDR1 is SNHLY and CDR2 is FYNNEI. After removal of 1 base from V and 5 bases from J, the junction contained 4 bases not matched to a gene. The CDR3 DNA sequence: TGTGCCAGCAGTGAAGGTAGCGGGAGGGCCCACGAGCAGTACTTC. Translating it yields CASSEGSGRAHEQYF.

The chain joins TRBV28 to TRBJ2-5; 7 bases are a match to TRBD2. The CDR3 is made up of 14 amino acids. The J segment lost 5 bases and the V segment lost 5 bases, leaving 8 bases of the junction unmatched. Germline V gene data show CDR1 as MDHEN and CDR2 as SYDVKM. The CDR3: CASSPLLADETQYF. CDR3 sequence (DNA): TGTGCCAGCAGTCCCCTCCTAGCGGACGAGACCCAGTACTTC. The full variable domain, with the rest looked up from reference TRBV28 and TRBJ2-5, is DVKVTQSSRYLVKRTGEKVFLECVQDMDHENMFWYRQDPGLGLRLIYFSYDVKMKEKGDIPEGYSVSREKKERFSLILESASTNQTSMYLCASSPLLADETQYFGPGTRLLVL.

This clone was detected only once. CDR3: CASSLSQNTGELFF. The CDR3, as DNA: TGTGCCAGCAGTTTAAGTCAGAACACCGGGGAGCTGTTTTTT. J is TRBJ2-2 and V is TRBV27; no reliable D call. Germline V gives CDR1 MNHEY, CDR2 SMNVEV (reference sequence). The CDR3 has 14 residues. Between the trimmed V and J ends, which lost 2 bases and 1 base, there was a span of 5 bases.

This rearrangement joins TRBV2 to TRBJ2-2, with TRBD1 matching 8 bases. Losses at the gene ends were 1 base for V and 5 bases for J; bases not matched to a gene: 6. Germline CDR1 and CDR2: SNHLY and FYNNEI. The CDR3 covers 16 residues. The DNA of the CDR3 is TGTGCCAGCAGTGAAGTCCCGGGACAGGAGACCGGGGAGCTGTTTTTT. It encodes CASSEVPGQETGELFF.

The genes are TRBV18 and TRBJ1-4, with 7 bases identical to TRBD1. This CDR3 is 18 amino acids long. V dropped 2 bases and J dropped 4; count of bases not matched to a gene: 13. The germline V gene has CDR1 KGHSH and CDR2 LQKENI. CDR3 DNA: TGTGCCAGCTCACCAAAAACCACTCAGGGGGTGTATAATGAAAAACTGTTTTTT. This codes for CASSPKTTQGVYNEKLFF.

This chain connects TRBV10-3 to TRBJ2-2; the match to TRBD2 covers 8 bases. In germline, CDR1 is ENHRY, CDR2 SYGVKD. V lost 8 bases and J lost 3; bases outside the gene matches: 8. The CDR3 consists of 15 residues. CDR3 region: CAISGGGRDTGELFF. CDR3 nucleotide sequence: TGTGCCATCTCCGGCGGGGGGAGGGACACCGGGGAGCTGTTTTTT.

The CDR3 nucleotides read TGTGCCAGCAGTGCCCGGAACACCTACAGATACAATGAGCAGTTCTTC. This codes for CASSARNTYRYNEQFF. V is TRBV25-1 and J is TRBJ2-1; D ambiguous. Germline loops: CDR1 MGHDK, CDR2 SYGVNS. CDR3 length: 16 amino acids. Trimming shortened V by 4 bases and J by 4 bases, and 17 bases separated the two germline ends. Full variable domain (remainder filled in from reference TRBV25-1 and TRBJ2-1): EADIYQTPRYLVIGTGKKITLECSQTMGHDKMYWYQQDPGMELHLIHYSYGVNSTEKGDLSSESTVSRIRTEHFPLTLESARPSHTSQYLCASSARNTYRYNEQFFGPGTRLTVL.

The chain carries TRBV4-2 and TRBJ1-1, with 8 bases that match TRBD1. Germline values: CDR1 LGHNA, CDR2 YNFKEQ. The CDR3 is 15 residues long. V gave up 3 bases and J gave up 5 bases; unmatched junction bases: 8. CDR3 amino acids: CASSHESTGETEAFF. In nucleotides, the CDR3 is TGTGCCAGCAGCCATGAGTCGACAGGGGAAACTGAAGCTTTCTTT.

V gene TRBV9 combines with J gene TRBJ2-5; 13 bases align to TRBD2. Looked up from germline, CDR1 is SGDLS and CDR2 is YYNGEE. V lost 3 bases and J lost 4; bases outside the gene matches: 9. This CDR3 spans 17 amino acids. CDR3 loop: CASSDWTSGGGGETQYF. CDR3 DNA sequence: TGTGCCAGCAGCGACTGGACTAGCGGGGGTGGTGGAGAGACCCAGTACTTC.

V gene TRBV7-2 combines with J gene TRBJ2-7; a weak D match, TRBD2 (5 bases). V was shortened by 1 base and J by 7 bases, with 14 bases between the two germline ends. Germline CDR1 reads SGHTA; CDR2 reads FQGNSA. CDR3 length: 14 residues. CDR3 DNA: TGTGCCAGCAGCTTAGGGATCGGGATTCGAGAGCAGTACTTC. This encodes CASSLGIGIREQYF. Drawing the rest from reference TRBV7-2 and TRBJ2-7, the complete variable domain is GAGVSQSPSNKVTEKGKDVELRCDPISGHTALYWYRQSLGQGLEFLIYFQGNSAPDKSGLPSDRFSAERTGGSVSTLTIQRTQQEDSAVYLCASSLGIGIREQYFGPGTRLTVT.

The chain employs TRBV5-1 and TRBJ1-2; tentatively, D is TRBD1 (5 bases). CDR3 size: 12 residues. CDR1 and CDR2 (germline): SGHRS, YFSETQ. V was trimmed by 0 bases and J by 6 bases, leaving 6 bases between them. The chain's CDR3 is CASSLGGDGYTF. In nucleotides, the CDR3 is TGCGCCAGCAGCTTGGGAGGGGATGGCTACACCTTC.

The CDR3, as DNA: TGTGCCATCAGTGAGTCAGGGCAGGGAAGCGAGCAGTACTTC. It translates to CAISESGQGSEQYF. This chain connects TRBV10-3 to TRBJ2-7; D possibly corresponds to TRBD1 (5 bases). The CDR3 spans 14 residues. V was shortened by 0 bases and J by 6 bases, with 12 bases between the two germline ends. Germline CDR1 is ENHRY and CDR2 is SYGVKD.

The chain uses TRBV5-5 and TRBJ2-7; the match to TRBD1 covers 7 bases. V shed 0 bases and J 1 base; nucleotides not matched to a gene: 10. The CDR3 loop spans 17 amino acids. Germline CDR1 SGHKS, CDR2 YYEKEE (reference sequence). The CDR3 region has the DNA TGTGCCAGCAGCTTGGTGCCAGGGGGACCCGTATCCTACGAGCAGTACTTC. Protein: CASSLVPGGPVSYEQYF.

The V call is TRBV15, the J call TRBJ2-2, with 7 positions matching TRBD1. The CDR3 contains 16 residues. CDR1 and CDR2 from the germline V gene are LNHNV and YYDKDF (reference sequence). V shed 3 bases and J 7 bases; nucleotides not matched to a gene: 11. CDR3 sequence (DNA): TGTGCCACCAGCAGGCCCGACAGGGAATTCGGCGGGGAGCTGTTTTTT. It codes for CATSRPDREFGGELFF.

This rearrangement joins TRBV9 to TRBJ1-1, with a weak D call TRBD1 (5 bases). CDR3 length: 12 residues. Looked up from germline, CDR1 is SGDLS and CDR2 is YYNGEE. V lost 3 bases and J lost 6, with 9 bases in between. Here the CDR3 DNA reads TGTGCCAGCAGCGCTCAGGGTTCTGAAGCTTTCTTT. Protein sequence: CASSAQGSEAFF.

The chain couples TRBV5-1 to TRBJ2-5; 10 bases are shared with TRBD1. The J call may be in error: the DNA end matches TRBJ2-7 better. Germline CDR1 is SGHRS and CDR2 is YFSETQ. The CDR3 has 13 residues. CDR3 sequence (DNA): TGCGCCAGCAGTTATGGACAGGGGGACGAGCAGTACTTC. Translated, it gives CASSYGQGDEQYF.

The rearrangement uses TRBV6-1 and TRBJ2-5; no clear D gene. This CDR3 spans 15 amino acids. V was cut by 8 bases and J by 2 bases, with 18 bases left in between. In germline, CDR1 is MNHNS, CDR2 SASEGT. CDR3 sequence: CASQTTPWAQETQYF. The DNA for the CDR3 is TGTGCCAGCCAAACTACCCCCTGGGCTCAAGAGACCCAGTACTTC.

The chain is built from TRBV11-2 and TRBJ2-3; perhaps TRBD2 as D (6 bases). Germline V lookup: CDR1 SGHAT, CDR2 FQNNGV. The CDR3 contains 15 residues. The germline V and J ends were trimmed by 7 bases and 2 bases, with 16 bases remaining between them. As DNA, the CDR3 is TGTGCCAGCACACCCACGGAGGGGACCACAGATACGCAGTATTTT. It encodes CASTPTEGTTDTQYF.